The 25 T cell receptor beta chains in this list originate from one sample, sequenced in a study of long-term antiretroviral therapy in people with HIV. Version v3.0 of the immunoSEQ assay ran at survey level. Clones were read by immunoSEQ multiplex PCR, and TCRdb kept only the in-frame ones, dropping some. The sample holds fewer than 25,000 clones, approximately 95% seen once. The specimen comprised unsorted PBMCs, sampled about 4.9 years after starting antiretroviral therapy. The receptors come from a woman between 45 and 60 years old with HIV.

V is TRBV19 and J is TRBJ1-2; the D gene is possibly TRBD1 (5 bases). V shed 3 bases and J shed 5 bases, with 19 bases lying between them. Germline V lookup: CDR1 LNHDA, CDR2 SQIVND (reference sequence). This CDR3 spans 16 amino acids. The CDR3 nucleotides read TGTGCCAGTAGTATTTTGCTGGGGCAGGGACTTTATGGCTACACCTTC. Residues: CASSILLGQGLYGYTF.

The V call is TRBV2, the J call TRBJ2-3; perhaps TRBD2 as D (6 bases). Germline V lookup: CDR1 SNHLY, CDR2 FYNNEI. The V gene lost 3 bases and the J gene lost 0 bases, with 13 bases spanning the gap. The length of the CDR3 is 16 residues. CDR3 in amino acids: CASSDPGSASTDTQYF. CDR3 DNA sequence: TGTGCCAGCAGTGACCCCGGGAGCGCGAGCACAGATACGCAGTATTTT.

The chain couples TRBV5-4 to TRBJ1-2; D not resolved. CDR3 length equals 17 residues. V shed 3 bases and J shed 4 bases, with 22 bases lying between them. Germline V CDR1 and CDR2: SGHNT, YYREEE (reference sequence). The CDR3 DNA sequence: TGTGCCAGCAGCTCTGAGGGCTTCTTCGTCACTCTCTATGGCTACACCTTC. Translating it yields CASSSEGFFVTLYGYTF. Complete variable domain (other parts from reference TRBV5-4 and TRBJ1-2): ETGVTQSPTHLIKTRGQQVTLRCSSQSGHNTVSWYQQALGQGPQFIFQYYREEENGRGNFPPRFSGLQFPNYSSELNVNALELDDSALYLCASSSEGFFVTLYGYTFGSGTRLTVV.

V is TRBV6-5 and J is TRBJ1-1, with D tentatively TRBD1 (5 bases). V lost 0 bases and J 0 bases, leaving 11 bases between the germline ends. Looked up from germline, CDR1 is MNHEY and CDR2 is SVGAGI. This CDR3 contains 16 residues. Here the CDR3 DNA reads TGTGCCAGCAGTTACTCGGGGCTCCGCGTGAACACTGAAGCTTTCTTT. This gives the protein CASSYSGLRVNTEAFF.

The chain carries TRBV6-1 and TRBJ2-1; D is perhaps TRBD2 (6 bases). The CDR3 spans 12 residues. Deletions cut 8 bases from V and 4 bases from J, with 9 bases between. Per germline, CDR1 MNHNS and CDR2 SASEGT. Written as DNA, the CDR3 is TGTGCCAGCGGAGGAGGGTACAATGAGCAGTTCTTC. Its translation: CASGGGYNEQFF.

The chain uses TRBV9 and TRBJ1-2, with 7 bases identical to TRBD1. The length of the CDR3 is 15 residues. V was clipped by 3 bases and J by 3 bases; unmatched bases: 8. Germline-derived CDR1 and CDR2 are SGDLS and YYNGEE. The chain's CDR3 is CASSGRQGTYYGYTF. The CDR3 DNA sequence: TGTGCCAGCAGCGGAAGACAGGGCACTTACTATGGCTACACCTTC. Filled out from reference TRBV9 and TRBJ1-2, the complete variable domain reads DSGVTQTPKHLITATGQRVTLRCSPRSGDLSVYWYQQSLDQGLQFLIQYYNGEERAKGNILERFSAQQFPDLHSELNLSSLELGDSALYFCASSGRQGTYYGYTFGSGTRLTVV.

This clone appeared once. The genes are TRBV5-5 and TRBJ1-2; D perhaps matches TRBD1 (6 bases). The V gene lost 0 bases and the J gene lost 4 bases, with 13 bases spanning the gap. Germline V lookup: CDR1 SGHKS, CDR2 YYEKEE (reference sequence). The CDR3 loop spans 15 amino acids. The CDR3 is CASSLDRGLGYGYTF. CDR3 bases: TGTGCCAGCAGCTTGGATCGGGGGCTGGGCTATGGCTACACCTTC.

This chain links TRBV11-2 with TRBJ2-3; TRBD1 aligns across 12 bases. Germline V gives CDR1 SGHAT, CDR2 FQNNGV. Unmatched junction bases numbered 3, after V lost 8 bases and J lost 6 bases. The CDR3 runs 13 residues. This chain's CDR3 is CASGTGGDDTQYF. CDR3 DNA sequence: TGTGCCAGCGGGACAGGGGGCGACGATACGCAGTATTTT.

This clone came up a few times. The rearrangement joins TRBV7-2 to TRBJ2-7; D unresolved. CDR1 is SGHTA and CDR2 is FQGNSA in the germline V gene. Trimming shortened V by 7 bases and J by 2 bases, and 9 bases separated the two germline ends. CDR3 length equals 12 residues. The CDR3 loop is CASISEAYEQYF. The CDR3 DNA reads as TGTGCCAGCATAAGCGAAGCCTACGAGCAGTACTTC.

The chain uses TRBV19 and TRBJ2-3; D is possibly TRBD2 (5 bases). The CDR3 is made up of 14 amino acids. V shed 6 bases and J shed 2 bases, with 12 bases lying between them. In germline, CDR1 is LNHDA, CDR2 SQIVND (reference sequence). The CDR3 protein is CASRRETVTDTQYF. The DNA of the CDR3 is TGTGCCAGTAGAAGGGAGACGGTCACAGATACGCAGTATTTT.

The J gene is TRBJ2-5, the V gene TRBV6-1; the match to TRBD2 covers 7 bases. The CDR3 covers 16 residues. From germline, CDR1 is MNHNS and CDR2 SASEGT. The V and J ends lost 2 bases and 0 bases, in that order; junction bases with no gene match: 6. This CDR3 reads CASSEFRGGNQETQYF. Here the CDR3 DNA reads TGTGCCAGCAGTGAATTCCGCGGGGGAAACCAAGAGACCCAGTACTTC.

The chain is built from TRBV5-4 and TRBJ2-3, with D unclear. The CDR3 extends over 15 amino acids. The V end was cut by 0 bases, the J end by 1 base, with 9 bases between. Germline values: CDR1 SGHNT, CDR2 YYREEE (reference sequence). The CDR3 region is CASSLGLGGTDTQYF. CDR3 sequence (DNA): TGTGCCAGCAGCTTGGGGTTAGGAGGCACAGATACGCAGTATTTT.

V usage is TRBV7-3 and J usage is TRBJ1-1; tentative D call: TRBD1 (5 bases). Germline V gene lookup returns CDR1 SGHTA and CDR2 FQGTGA. The CDR3 has 14 residues. V lost 5 bases to trimming and J lost 1 base, with 11 bases between them. The CDR3 nucleotides are TGTGCCAGCAGCGCGGGGACGGCGAACACTGAAGCTTTCTTT. As protein: CASSAGTANTEAFF.

The chain couples TRBV12-5 to TRBJ2-1, with TRBD1 matching 7 bases. The germline CDR1 and CDR2 sequences are LGHNT and FRNRAP. This CDR3 is built from 14 residues. Trimming at V came to 1 base and at J to 15 bases, leaving 12 bases not matched to a gene. The CDR3 reads CASGLGIPTGSGFF. The CDR3 DNA follows: TGTGCTAGTGGTTTGGGAATCCCGACAGGGTCGGGGTTCTTC. The variable domain in full, completed from reference TRBV12-5 and TRBJ2-1, reads DARVTQTPRHKVTEMGQEVTMRCQPILGHNTVFWYRQTMMQGLELLAYFRNRAPLDDSGMPKDRFSAEMPDATLATLKIQPSEPRDSAVYFCASGLGIPTGSGFFGPGTRLTVL.

CDR3 loop: CASSSGGRDTQYF. CDR3 nucleotide sequence: TGTGCCAGCAGTTCGGGGGGTAGAGATACGCAGTATTTT. The chain uses TRBV6-5 and TRBJ2-3; 7 bases agree with TRBD2. The germline gives CDR1 MNHEY, CDR2 SVGAGI. With V trimmed by 4 bases and J by 5 bases, 3 bases remained unmatched. This CDR3 has 13 amino acids.

The CDR3 is CASRLMNIYNEQFF. The DNA of the CDR3 is TGTGCCAGCCGCCTGATGAACATATACAATGAGCAGTTCTTC. The chain uses TRBV27 and TRBJ2-1; D is uncertain. Trimming took off 8 bases at V and 4 bases at J, with 15 bases between the two ends. The CDR3 runs 14 residues. Per germline, CDR1 MNHEY and CDR2 SMNVEV (reference sequence).

The gene calls are TRBV6-5 and TRBJ1-1; TRBD1 aligns across 8 bases. The CDR3 has 13 residues. Trimming at V came to 4 bases and at J to 7 bases, leaving 5 bases not matched to a gene. From germline, CDR1 is MNHEY and CDR2 SVGAGI. CDR3 sequence: CASSSRGPLEAFF. The CDR3 bases are TGTGCCAGCAGTTCCAGGGGGCCCCTTGAAGCTTTCTTT.

This clone occurred once. CDR3 region: CASSETSGFTDTQYF. In DNA, the CDR3 is TGTGCCAGCAGTGAGACTAGCGGATTCACAGATACGCAGTATTTT. The V gene is TRBV2, the J gene TRBJ2-3, with 9 bases identical to TRBD2. Germline V gene lookup returns CDR1 SNHLY and CDR2 FYNNEI. CDR3 length equals 15 residues. With 3 bases clipped from V and 2 bases from J, the junction kept 3 bases outside the gene matches.

Comments on this clone: At one end, the junction sequence differs from germline, possibly due to a read error. The chain couples TRBV7-7 to TRBJ2-3; D perhaps matches TRBD1 (5 bases). Germline V gives CDR1 SSHAT, CDR2 FNYEAQ (reference sequence). CDR3 length equals 13 residues. CDR3 nucleotides: TGTGCTAGCAGCTCTACAGGAGAAGCTACGCAGTATTTT. Its protein product is CASSSTGEATQYF.

The rearrangement links TRBV21-1 to TRBJ2-5; TRBD1 is taken as the D call from the table, unchecked against the DNA. TRBV21-1 is shown as a pseudogene. The CDR3 spans 15 residues. CDR3 loop: CASSRRQGMQETQYF. The DNA of the CDR3 is TGTGCCAGCAGCAGAAGACAGGGGATGCAAGAGACCCAGTACTTC.

The CDR3 DNA follows: TGTGCCAGCAGTTGGACTAGTTATCCAGATACGCAGTATTTT. The encoded protein is CASSWTSYPDTQYF. The chain is built from TRBV6-5 and TRBJ2-3, with 7 bases that match TRBD2. Germline values: CDR1 MNHEY, CDR2 SVGAGI. With 4 bases clipped from V and 4 bases from J, the junction kept 5 bases outside the gene matches. The CDR3 runs 14 residues.

This chain joins TRBV7-8 and TRBJ2-4, with D perhaps TRBD2 (5 bases). The V and J ends lost 5 bases and 5 bases respectively, with 19 bases between them. In germline, CDR1 is SGHVS, CDR2 FQNEAQ. The CDR3 covers 16 residues. The CDR3 DNA is TGTGCCAGCAGCCCCACTAGGGTAATTAGCGAAAACATTCAGTACTTC. Translation gives CASSPTRVISENIQYF.

The chain is built from TRBV19 and TRBJ2-7; TRBD2 matches at 7 bases. Germline V gene data show CDR1 as LNHDA and CDR2 as SQIVND (reference sequence). V dropped 1 base and J dropped 6; count of bases not matched to a gene: 9. The CDR3 extends over 15 amino acids. The CDR3 region is CASSIARTSLAEQYF. Here the CDR3 DNA reads TGTGCCAGTAGTATAGCGCGGACTAGTTTGGCCGAGCAGTACTTC. The variable domain in full, completed from reference TRBV19 and TRBJ2-7, reads DGGITQSPKYLFRKEGQNVTLSCEQNLNHDAMYWYRQDPGQGLRLIYYSQIVNDFQKGDIAEGYSVSREKKESFPLTVTSAQKNPTAFYLCASSIARTSLAEQYFGPGTRLTVT.

The CDR3 DNA sequence: TGTGCCAGCAGCTTAGATCCCTACGAGCAGTACTTC. Translation gives CASSLDPYEQYF. The chain has TRBV11-2 and TRBJ2-5; D is uncertain. The J call could be wrong; TRBJ2-7 is a better fit for the DNA end. Germline CDR1 is SGHAT and CDR2 is FQNNGV. The CDR3 sequence is 12 residues long.

The chain carries TRBV27 and TRBJ2-1; D is undetermined. Germline V gene data show CDR1 as MNHEY and CDR2 as SMNVEV (reference sequence). Trimming removed 0 bases from V and 9 bases from J, with 3 bases in between. This CDR3 region has 11 residues. CDR3 DNA: TGTGCCAGCAGTTTATCTGGTGAGCAGTTCTTC. This encodes CASSLSGEQFF.